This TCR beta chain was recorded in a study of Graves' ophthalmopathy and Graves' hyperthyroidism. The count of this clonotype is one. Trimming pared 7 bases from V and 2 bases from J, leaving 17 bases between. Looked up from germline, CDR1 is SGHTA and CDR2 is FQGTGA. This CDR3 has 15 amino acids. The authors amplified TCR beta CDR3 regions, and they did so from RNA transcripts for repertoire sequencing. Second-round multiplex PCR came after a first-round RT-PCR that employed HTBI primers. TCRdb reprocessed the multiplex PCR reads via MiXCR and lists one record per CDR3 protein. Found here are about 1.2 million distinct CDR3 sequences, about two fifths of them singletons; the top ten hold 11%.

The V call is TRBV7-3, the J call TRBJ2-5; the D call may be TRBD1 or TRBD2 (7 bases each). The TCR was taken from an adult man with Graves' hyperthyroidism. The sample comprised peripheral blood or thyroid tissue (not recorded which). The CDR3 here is CASNRQGGAQETQYF. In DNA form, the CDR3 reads TGTGCCAGCAACAGACAGGGAGGGGCACAAGAGACCCAGTACTTC.